This T cell receptor (beta chain) was sequenced for a study of T cell changes during pregnancy in multiple sclerosis. TCRdb's table, derived via immunoSEQ multiplex PCR, lists solely in-frame clones and lacks some. Of tens of thousands of clones detected, 90% appear once; the ten largest clones hold approximately 1.6%. The CDR3 has 13 residues. Germline V gives CDR1 MNHNY, CDR2 SVGAGI (reference sequence). Between the trimmed V and J ends, which lost 7 bases and 4 bases, there was a span of 10 bases. This chain links TRBV6-6 with TRBJ1-4; D remains unclear. This TCR derives from a female donor in good health, enrolled as a control in a pregnancy study. The specimen was peripheral blood, collected in the first trimester of pregnancy. The CDR3 loop reads CASKRASNEKLFF. In DNA, the CDR3 is TGTGCCAGCAAGAGGGCAAGTAATGAAAAACTGTTTTTT.